This note documents a single T cell receptor (beta chain) sequence. Its target is not known. Generated by immunoSEQ multiplex PCR, the TCRdb table keeps only in-frame clones and is missing some. The table lists some 140,000 clones, approximately 90% of them singletons, with approximately 12% in the top ten. This CDR3 spans 17 amino acids. The V end was cut by 0 bases, the J end by 5 bases, with 18 bases between. Germline V gives CDR1 LNHNV, CDR2 YYDKDF (reference sequence). Time point reported: baseline pretreatment blood. Noted treatment: 15 Gy SBRT to primary tumor, nephrectomy 4 weeks later. This renal cell carcinoma was of the clear cell type. These data are taken from a study of radiation and T cells in renal cell carcinoma. In the study overall: Nephrectomy followed 15 Gy stereotactic body radiation by 4 weeks. Study results and caveats: No pretreatment tumor biopsies were available for baseline clonotypes.

This receptor was obtained from a woman between 45 and 65 years old with renal cell carcinoma. Sequencing was performed on blood, taken from a patient whose treatment included radiotherapy and nephrectomy. This sequence joins TRBV15 and TRBJ2-3; possibly TRBD2 for D (6 bases). In DNA form, the CDR3 reads TGTGCCACCAGCAGAGAGTTGGGGATGGTGGGGGGAGATACGCAGTATTTT. It yields the protein CATSRELGMVGGDTQYF. Filled out from reference TRBV15 and TRBJ2-3, the complete variable domain reads DAMVIQNPRYQVTQFGKPVTLSCSQTLNHNVMYWYQQKSSQAPKLLFHYYDKDFNNEADTPDNFQSRRPNTSFCFLDIRSPGLGDTAMYLCATSRELGMVGGDTQYFGPGTRLTVL.